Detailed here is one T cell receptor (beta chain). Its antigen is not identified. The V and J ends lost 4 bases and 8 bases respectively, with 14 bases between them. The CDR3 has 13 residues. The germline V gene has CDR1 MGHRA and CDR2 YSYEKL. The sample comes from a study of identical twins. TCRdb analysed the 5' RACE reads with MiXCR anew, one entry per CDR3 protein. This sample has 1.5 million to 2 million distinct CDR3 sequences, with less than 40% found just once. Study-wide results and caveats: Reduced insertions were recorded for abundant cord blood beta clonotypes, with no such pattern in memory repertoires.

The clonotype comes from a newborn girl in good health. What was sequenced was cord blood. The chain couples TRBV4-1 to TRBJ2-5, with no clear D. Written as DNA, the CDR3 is TGCGCCAGCAGCCCCAGTCTTGGACCCACCCAGTACTTC. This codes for CASSPSLGPTQYF.